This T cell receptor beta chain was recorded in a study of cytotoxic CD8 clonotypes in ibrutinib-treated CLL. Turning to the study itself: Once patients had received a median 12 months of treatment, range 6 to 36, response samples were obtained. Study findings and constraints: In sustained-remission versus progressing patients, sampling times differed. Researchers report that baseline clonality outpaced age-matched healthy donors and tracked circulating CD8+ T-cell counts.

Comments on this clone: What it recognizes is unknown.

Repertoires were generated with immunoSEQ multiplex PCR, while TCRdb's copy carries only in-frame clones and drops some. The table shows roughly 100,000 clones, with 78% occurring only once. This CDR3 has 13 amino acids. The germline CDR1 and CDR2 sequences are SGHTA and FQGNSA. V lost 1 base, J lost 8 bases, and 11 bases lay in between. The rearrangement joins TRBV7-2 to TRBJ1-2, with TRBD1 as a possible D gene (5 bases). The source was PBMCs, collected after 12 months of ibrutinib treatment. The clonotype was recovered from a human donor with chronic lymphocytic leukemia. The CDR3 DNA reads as TGTGCCAGCAGCTTAGGGGGGAAAGAAGGCTACACCTTC. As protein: CASSLGGKEGYTF.